Below are 18 T cell receptor beta chains sequenced from a single sample in a study of CD8+CD57+ T cells in acquired aplastic anemia. Patients chosen for sequencing had shown CD8+CD57+ cell expansion by flow cytometry. Using genomic DNA as the template, TCR beta VDJ and CDR3 profiling was carried out. In TCRdb, the reads were re-called with MiXCR into one record per CDR3 protein. The repertoire holds 150,000 to 200,000 distinct CDR3 sequences, with 45% to 60% as singletons. Specimen: sorted CD4+, CD8+, or CD8+CD57+ T cells (not recorded which) from PBMCs. The receptors derive from a human donor with aplastic anemia.

The sample holds many counts of this clonotype. This rearrangement joins TRBV6-5 to TRBJ2-5; D is perhaps TRBD1 (7 bases). Per germline, CDR1 MNHEY and CDR2 SVGAGI. The CDR3 is made up of 13 amino acids. Trimming cost V 6 bases and J 2 bases, with 10 bases left between them. In DNA form, the CDR3 reads TGTGCCAGCAGATCAGGGGGGCAAGAGACCCAGTACTTC. Translation: CASRSGGQETQYF.

This clonotype was counted a few times. V usage is TRBV19 and J usage is TRBJ2-1; D possibly corresponds to TRBD2 (6 bases). The CDR3 runs 13 residues. Trimming took off 7 bases at V and 8 bases at J, with 15 bases between the two ends. Per the germline V gene, CDR1 is LNHDA and CDR2 is SQIVND (reference sequence). The CDR3 DNA is TGTGCCAGTACCCTTAGCGGTAACTATGAGCAGTTCTTC. This gives the protein CASTLSGNYEQFF. The variable domain in full, completed from reference TRBV19 and TRBJ2-1, reads DGGITQSPKYLFRKEGQNVTLSCEQNLNHDAMYWYRQDPGQGLRLIYYSQIVNDFQKGDIAEGYSVSREKKESFPLTVTSAQKNPTAFYLCASTLSGNYEQFFGPGTRLTVL.

Ten or more counts support this clonotype. The genes are TRBV24-1 and TRBJ2-7; 9 nucleotides match TRBD1. CDR3 length: 14 residues. Germline CDR1 KGHDR, CDR2 SFDVKD. V was clipped by 5 bases and J by 1 base; unmatched bases: 2. CDR3 nucleotide sequence: TGTGCCACCAGTGGCGACAGGGGGTCCTACGAGCAGTACTTC. Translation: CATSGDRGSYEQYF.

Of note for this clonotype: Just one base apart from a much larger clone, this may be a read error. The chain couples TRBV6-5 to TRBJ2-5; TRBD1 aligns across 7 bases. The CDR3 totals 17 residues. Germline-derived CDR1 and CDR2 are MNHEY and SVGAGI. CDR3 region: CANSNRGLGMHQETQYF. The DNA of the CDR3 is TGTGCCAACAGTAACAGGGGCCTCGGTATGCACCAAGAGACCCAGTACTTC.

V usage is TRBV9 and J usage is TRBJ2-7; 9 bases match TRBD1. CDR3 length equals 14 residues. The trim removed 0 bases at V and 5 bases at J, leaving 3 bases unmatched. In germline, CDR1 is SGDLS, CDR2 YYNGEE. The CDR3 nucleotides read TGTGCCAGCAGCGTAGGACAGGGGGGTAACGAGCAGTACTTC. Protein: CASSVGQGGNEQYF.

This rearrangement joins TRBV9 to TRBJ1-1; D not certain. The CDR3 consists of 10 residues. The ends were cut back, 10 bases at V and 7 bases at J, with 11 bases in the middle. Germline CDR1 SGDLS, CDR2 YYNGEE. This CDR3 reads CASGTGEAFF. In DNA, the CDR3 is TGTGCCTCAGGAACGGGTGAAGCTTTCTTT.

V usage is TRBV2 and J usage is TRBJ1-2; 7 bases are shared with TRBD1. The germline CDR1 and CDR2 sequences are SNHLY and FYNNEI. The CDR3 contains 14 residues. Trimming at V came to 11 bases and at J to 1 base, leaving 10 bases not matched to a gene. This CDR3 is CAGGEQGYNYGYTF. In DNA form, the CDR3 reads TGTGCCGGCGGTGAACAGGGGTATAACTATGGCTACACCTTC.

In this sample, this clonotype turned up many times. J is TRBJ1-3 and V is TRBV5-1; D gene ambiguous. The CDR3 totals 17 residues. Trimming cost V 2 bases and J 2 bases, with 17 bases left between them. Looked up from germline, CDR1 is SGHRS and CDR2 is YFSETQ. CDR3 residues: CASSLIPGSAAGNTIYF. CDR3 nucleotides: TGCGCCAGCAGCTTAATCCCCGGATCCGCCGCTGGAAACACCATATATTTT.

V and J are TRBV5-1 and TRBJ1-6; weak D call: TRBD1 (5 bases). Trimming removed 0 bases from V and 8 bases from J, with 12 bases in between. CDR3 size: 15 residues. CDR1 is SGHRS and CDR2 is YFSETQ in the germline V gene. The CDR3 protein is CASSLGDRQHSPLHF. The CDR3 DNA reads TGCGCCAGCAGCTTGGGTGACAGACAGCATTCACCCCTCCACTTT.

This clonotype was counted ten times or more. The chain uses TRBV2 and TRBJ2-7; the D gene could be TRBD1 or TRBD2 (5 bases each). The germline V gene encodes CDR1 SNHLY and CDR2 FYNNEI. There are 12 residues in the CDR3. CDR3 loop: CATGTGTYEQYF. CDR3 nucleotides: TGTGCGACCGGGACGGGGACCTACGAGCAGTACTTC.

This clonotype was recorded at least ten times. V usage is TRBV6-1 and J usage is TRBJ2-1; TRBD1 is a possible D gene (6 bases). Deletions cut 4 bases from V and 7 bases from J, with 8 bases between. The CDR3 runs 12 residues. CDR1 MNHNS and CDR2 SASEGT come from the germline V gene. The CDR3 is CASSGTANEQFF. The CDR3, as DNA: TGTGCCAGCAGTGGGACAGCAAATGAGCAGTTCTTC.

Only a few counts were recorded for this clonotype. The rearrangement joins TRBV7-6 to TRBJ2-7; 8 nucleotides align to TRBD2. Per the germline V gene, CDR1 is SGHVS and CDR2 is FNYEAQ. The V gene end was trimmed by 5 bases and the J gene end by 3 bases; junction bases not matched to a gene: 3. CDR3 length: 13 amino acids. Written as DNA, the CDR3 is TGTGCCAGCAGCCACGGGGGGGACTACGAGCAGTACTTC. Translation: CASSHGGDYEQYF.

The CDR3 loop is CASSLGGFSYGYTF. CDR3 DNA sequence: TGTGCCAGCAGTTTGGGGGGGTTTAGCTATGGCTACACCTTC. This chain uses TRBV12-3 or TRBV12-4 with TRBJ1-2; TRBD1 is a possible D gene (5 bases). The CDR3 contains 14 residues. Between the trimmed V and J ends, which lost 3 bases and 4 bases, there was a span of 12 bases.

As for this clonotype: The junction and the germline gene differ at one end; a read error may be behind it. This chain joins TRBV6-5 and TRBJ1-2; 8 positions match TRBD1. Germline lookup yields CDR1 MNHEY and CDR2 SVGAGI. The CDR3 loop spans 15 amino acids. The CDR3 spells CASIYQRGQGDGYTF. In nucleotides, the CDR3 is TGCGCCAGCATTTACCAACGAGGACAGGGCGATGGCTACACCTTC.

This clonotype was observed at least ten times. This chain links TRBV7-3 with TRBJ2-7; weak D call: TRBD1 (5 bases). V was clipped by 4 bases and J by 4 bases, with 11 bases between them. CDR1 is SGHTA, CDR2 FQGTGA, per germline. The CDR3 contains 13 residues. CDR3 in amino acids: CASSSIPGYEQYF. The CDR3 DNA follows: TGTGCCAGCAGCTCAATCCCAGGGTACGAGCAGTACTTC.

The genes are TRBV7-9 and TRBJ2-7, with D possibly matching TRBD2 (5 bases). The CDR3 is made up of 13 amino acids. Trimming shortened V by 5 bases and J by 3 bases, and 11 bases separated the two germline ends. Germline lookup yields CDR1 SEHNR and CDR2 FQNEAQ (reference sequence). The CDR3 DNA is TGTGCCAGCAGCCCCCCGGCGGGCTACGAGCAGTACTTC. Translated: CASSPPAGYEQYF.

J is TRBJ2-2 and V is TRBV6-1; a possible D gene is TRBD1 (6 bases). Germline CDR1 is MNHNS and CDR2 is SASEGT. The V end lost 6 bases, the J end lost 1 base, and 6 bases lay between the germline ends. The CDR3 totals 13 residues. The CDR3 nucleotides read TGTGCCAGCAGGGACAGGAACACCGGGGAGCTGTTTTTT. It specifies CASRDRNTGELFF.

The gene calls are TRBV7-2 and TRBJ1-1, with D unresolved. Trimming cost V 1 base and J 3 bases, with 9 bases left between them. The V gene's germline CDR1 is SGHTA and CDR2 FQGNSA. The CDR3 length is 14 residues. CDR3 in amino acids: CASSLDTDDTEAFF. CDR3 in DNA: TGTGCCAGCAGCTTAGATACAGACGACACTGAAGCTTTCTTT.